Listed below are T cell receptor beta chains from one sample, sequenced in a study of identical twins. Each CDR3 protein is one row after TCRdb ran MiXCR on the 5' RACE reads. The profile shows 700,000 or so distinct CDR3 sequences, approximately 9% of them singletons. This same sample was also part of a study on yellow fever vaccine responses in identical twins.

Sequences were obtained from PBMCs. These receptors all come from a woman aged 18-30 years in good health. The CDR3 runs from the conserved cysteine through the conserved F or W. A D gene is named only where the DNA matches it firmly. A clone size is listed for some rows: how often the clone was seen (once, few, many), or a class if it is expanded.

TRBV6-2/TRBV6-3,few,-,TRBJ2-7,TGTGCCAGCCTCCCGGTTCACGAGCAGTACTTC,CASLPVHEQYF
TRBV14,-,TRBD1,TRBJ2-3,TGTGCCAGCAGCCAATGGAGACAGGGGGCAATGAATACGCAGTATTTT,CASSQWRQGAMNTQYF
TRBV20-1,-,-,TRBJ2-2,TGCAGTGCCCCCCTGCGGCTTACCGGGGAGCTGTTTTTT,CSAPLRLTGELFF
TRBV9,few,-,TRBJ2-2,TGTGCCAGCAGCGTAGCAGGAAGATCTAACACCGGGGAGCTGTTTTTT,CASSVAGRSNTGELFF
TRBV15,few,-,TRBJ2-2,TGTGCCACCAGCAGAGACGCGCCGGGGGCAGGGAACACCGGGGAGCTGTTTTTT,CATSRDAPGAGNTGELFF
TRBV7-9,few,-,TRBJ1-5,TGTGCTAACTCTAAGGGAAGGGCCTCTCAGCCCCAGCATTTT,CANSKGRASQPQHF
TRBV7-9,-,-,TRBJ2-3,TGTGCCAGCAGCGGAACCGGACAGACCGATACGCAGTATTTT,CASSGTGQTDTQYF
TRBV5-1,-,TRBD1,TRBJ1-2,TGCGCCAGCAGCTTTCTCGAGGGGGCTGGAGGCTACACCTTC,CASSFLEGAGGYTF
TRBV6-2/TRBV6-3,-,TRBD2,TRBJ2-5,TGTGCCAGCAGAGGGACTAGCGGTACAATGAAAGAGACCCAGTACTTC,CASRGTSGTMKETQYF
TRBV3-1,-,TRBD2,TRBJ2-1,TGTGCCAGCTGCCAAGATCTCTTTCCGACTAGCGGGGGACCCAATGAGCAGTTCTTC,CASCQDLFPTSGGPNEQFF
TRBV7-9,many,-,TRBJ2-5,TGTGCCAGCCACCTTTTGAGTACGGAGACCCAGTACTTC,CASHLLSTETQYF
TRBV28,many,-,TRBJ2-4,TGTGCCAGCATGGTGGGAGTTCCTTTTGGGGCCAAAAACATTCAGTACTTC,CASMVGVPFGAKNIQYF
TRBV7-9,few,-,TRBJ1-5,TGTGCCAGCAGCTTAGCGGGGGAGAGCAATCAGCCCCAGCATTTT,CASSLAGESNQPQHF
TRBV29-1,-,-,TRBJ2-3,TGCAGCGTTGACTCCCCAGGGCCCAGGTTCACTAGCACAGATACGCAGTATTTT,CSVDSPGPRFTSTDTQYF
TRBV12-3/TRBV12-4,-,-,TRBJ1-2,TGTGCCAGCAGACCGGGACAATCGTTCTACACCTTC,CASRPGQSFYTF
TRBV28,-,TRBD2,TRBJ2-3,TGTGCCAGCAGTTTAGATGCGGGGGGGCCTACAGATACGCAGTATTTT,CASSLDAGGPTDTQYF
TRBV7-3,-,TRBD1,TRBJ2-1,TGTGCCAGCAGCGAGGACAGGGACAATGAGCAGTTCTTC,CASSEDRDNEQFF
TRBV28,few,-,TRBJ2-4,TGTGCCAGCAGCAAAGGTACCCCGAGGTACATTCAGTACTTC,CASSKGTPRYIQYF
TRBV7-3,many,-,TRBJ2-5,TGTGCCAGCAGCACCCGACAGGGAGGTCCGGAGACCCAGTACTTC,CASSTRQGGPETQYF
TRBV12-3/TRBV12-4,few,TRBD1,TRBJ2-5,TGTGCCAGCAGTTTGGTGGCAGGGGGCGGCGGAGAGACCCAGTACTTC,CASSLVAGGGGETQYF
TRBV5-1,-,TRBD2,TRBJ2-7,TGCGCCAGCAGCTTGATTCCGCTAGCTTCTAGCGGGGGTCGCTACGAGCAGTACTTC,CASSLIPLASSGGRYEQYF
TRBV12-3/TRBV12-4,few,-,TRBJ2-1,TGTGCCAGCAGTTTGGCAGGGGAAGGGAACAATGAGCAGTTCTTC,CASSLAGEGNNEQFF
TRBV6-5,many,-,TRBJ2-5,TGTGCCAGCAGTTACTCTGAGGTTCAAGAGACCCAGTACTTC,CASSYSEVQETQYF
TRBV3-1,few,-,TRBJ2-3,TGTGCCAGCAGCCAAGAAACAGGGATGACAGATACGCAGTATTTT,CASSQETGMTDTQYF
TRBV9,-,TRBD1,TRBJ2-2,TGTGCCAGCAGCGTAAGGGGACAGGGACGCACCGGGGAGCTGTTTTTT,CASSVRGQGRTGELFF
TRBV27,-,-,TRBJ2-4,TGTGCCAGCAGTTTCGGCGGAAAAAACATTCAGTACTTC,CASSFGGKNIQYF
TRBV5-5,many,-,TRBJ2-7,TGTGCCAGCAGCTTGTTTCCCGAAAACGCATACGAGCAGTACTTC,CASSLFPENAYEQYF
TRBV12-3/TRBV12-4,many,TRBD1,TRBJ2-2,TGTGCCAGCAGTAAGAATAGGGGGCACACCGGGGAGCTGTTTTTT,CASSKNRGHTGELFF
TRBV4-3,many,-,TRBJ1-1,TGCGCCAGCAGCCATCGGGGTTTAGGGAACACTGAAGCTTTCTTT,CASSHRGLGNTEAFF
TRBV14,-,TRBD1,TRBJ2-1,TGTGCCAGCAGCCGCACAGGGGGCGGGTTGGACAATGAGCAGTTCTTC,CASSRTGGGLDNEQFF
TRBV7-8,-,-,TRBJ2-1,TGTGCCACCAACCCAGGGGCAGGGGCCTACAATGAGCAGTTCTTC,CATNPGAGAYNEQFF
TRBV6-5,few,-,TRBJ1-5,TGTGCCAGCTTACTTGGCGGGGCTCTACTCAATCAGCCCCAGCATTTT,CASLLGGALLNQPQHF
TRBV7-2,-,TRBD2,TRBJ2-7,TGTGCCAGCAGCCCCCGGGGTAGCGGGATCGAGCAGTACTTC,CASSPRGSGIEQYF
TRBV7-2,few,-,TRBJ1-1,TGTGCCAGCAGCTTGGCGACGTACACTGAAGCTTTCTTT,CASSLATYTEAFF
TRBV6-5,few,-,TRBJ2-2,TGTGCCAGCAGTTACCGGGCACCCACCGGGGAGCTGTTTTTT,CASSYRAPTGELFF
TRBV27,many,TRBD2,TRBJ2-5,TGTGCCAGCAGTTTGGGTTTAGCGGGGACCTCAGAGACCCAGTACTTC,CASSLGLAGTSETQYF
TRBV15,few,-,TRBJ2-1,TGTGCCACCAGCAGAGATCGGGGAGGGGGCGCCTACAATGAGCAGTTCTTC,CATSRDRGGGAYNEQFF
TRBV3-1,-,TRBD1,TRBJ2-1,TGTGCCAGCAGCCCCAGGGACAGGGGGCCTTACAATGAGCAGTTCTTC,CASSPRDRGPYNEQFF
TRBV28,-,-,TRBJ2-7,TGTGCCACCCGCGGGGCGCTCAGGGGCGAGCAGTACTTC,CATRGALRGEQYF
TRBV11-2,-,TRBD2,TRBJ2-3,TGTGCCAGCAGCGAACGGGGGGGCGGATCGGCAGATACGCAGTATTTT,CASSERGGGSADTQYF
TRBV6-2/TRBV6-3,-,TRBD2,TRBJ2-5,TGTGCCAGCAGTTATGCTAGCGGCGAGACCCAGTACTTC,CASSYASGETQYF
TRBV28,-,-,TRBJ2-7,TGTGCCAGCAGTTTGGTTGTTGCGATCCTGTACTTC,CASSLVVAILYF
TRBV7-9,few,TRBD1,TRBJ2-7,TGTGCCAGCAGCTTAGCGGACAGGGGGCTCGAGCAGTACTTC,CASSLADRGLEQYF
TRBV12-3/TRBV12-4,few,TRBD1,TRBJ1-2,TGTGCCAGCAGCAGTCCGCGGACAGGGAACTATGGCTACACCTTC,CASSSPRTGNYGYTF
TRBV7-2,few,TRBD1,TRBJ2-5,TGTGCCAGCAGCCAAGACGGGGCAGGGGGTGAGACCCAGTACTTC,CASSQDGAGGETQYF
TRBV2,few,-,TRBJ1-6,TGTGCCAGCAGTGTCGATGGGGGTAATTCACCCCTCCACTTT,CASSVDGGNSPLHF
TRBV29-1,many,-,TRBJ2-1,TGCAGCGTTGAACATTACAATGAGCAGTTCTTC,CSVEHYNEQFF
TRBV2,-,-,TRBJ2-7,TGTGCCAGCAGTCCGATGGAGGGGGATCCCCTCTACGAGCAGTACTTC,CASSPMEGDPLYEQYF
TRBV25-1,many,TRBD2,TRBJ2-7,TGTGCCAGCACTGGGGCGACTAGCGGGAACTACGAGCAGTACTTC,CASTGATSGNYEQYF